These 13 T cell receptor beta chains were all obtained from the same sample, sequenced in a study of T-cell memory formation after mild COVID-19. TCRdb fed the 5' RACE reads into MiXCR, producing one record per CDR3 protein. The sample has some 150,000 distinct CDR3 sequences; about 19% are singletons. The sequencing input was PBMCs or a T cell subset sorted from them (not recorded which). The source is an adult woman who had mild COVID-19 (a few samples of this study predate the infection). Cell type and time point are not known.

This rearrangement joins TRBV7-2 to TRBJ1-1; tentatively, D is TRBD1 (6 bases). Germline CDR1 SGHTA, CDR2 FQGNSA. The CDR3 totals 13 residues. V was trimmed by 1 base and J by 8 bases, leaving 11 bases between them. CDR3 bases: TGTGCCAGCAGCTTAGGAGGACAGCTCGAAGCTTTCTTT. Translation: CASSLGGQLEAFF. Based on the CDR3 plus reference TRBV7-2 and TRBJ1-1, the full variable domain is GAGVSQSPSNKVTEKGKDVELRCDPISGHTALYWYRQSLGQGLEFLIYFQGNSAPDKSGLPSDRFSAERTGGSVSTLTIQRTQQEDSAVYLCASSLGGQLEAFFGQGTRLTVV.

Points on this clonotype: One end of the junction does not line up with germline, which may come from a read error. The J gene is TRBJ1-1, the V gene TRBV29-1, with D hard to call. CDR1 SQVTM and CDR2 ANQGSEA come from the germline V gene. CDR3 size: 13 residues. This CDR3 reads CSGAGRMNSEAFF. CDR3 bases: TGCAGCGGCGCTGGACGGATGAACTCTGAAGCTTTCTTT.

The chain combines TRBV5-1 with TRBJ2-6, with D possibly being TRBD1 (5 bases). The CDR3 totals 18 residues. In germline, CDR1 is SGHRS, CDR2 YFSETQ. Trimming took off 5 bases at V and 0 bases at J, with 18 bases between the two ends. CDR3: CASRQDGVYNSGANVLTF. The CDR3 DNA is TGCGCCAGCAGACAGGACGGAGTCTATAACTCTGGGGCCAACGTCCTGACTTTC.

The chain links TRBV24-1 to TRBJ2-1; D is uncertain. The CDR3 covers 13 residues. CDR1 and CDR2 (germline): KGHDR, SFDVKD. V gave up 5 bases and J gave up 12 bases, with 16 bases separating them. Written as DNA, the CDR3 is TGTGCCACCAGTGTTCTCGACGCACAAGGGCAGTTCTTC. Amino acid sequence: CATSVLDAQGQFF.

This clonotype has only a few counts. This sequence joins TRBV4-2 and TRBJ2-7, with D possibly matching TRBD2 (5 bases). Trimming stripped 1 base from V and 5 bases from J, with 15 bases between. CDR1 is LGHNA and CDR2 is YNFKEQ in the germline V gene. This CDR3 contains 15 residues. The CDR3 DNA reads as TGTGCCAGCAGCCAAGGAGTCCTCGAGGGCAACGAGCAGTACTTC. This encodes CASSQGVLEGNEQYF.

The chain couples TRBV12-3 or TRBV12-4 to TRBJ2-3, with D possibly matching TRBD2 (5 bases). V lost 7 bases to trimming and J lost 0 bases, with 14 bases between them. The CDR3 sequence is 15 residues long. CDR3 in DNA: TGTGCCAGCATGCAAGTGCGGACTAGCACAGATACGCAGTATTTT. As protein: CASMQVRTSTDTQYF.

There are a few counts of this clonotype. The chain combines TRBV5-4 with TRBJ2-7; 8 bases agree with TRBD2. The CDR3 consists of 14 residues. Germline V lookup: CDR1 SGHNT, CDR2 YYREEE (reference sequence). J was trimmed by 3 bases and V by 4 bases; bases with no gene match: 6. CDR3 nucleotide sequence: TGTGCCAGCAGCCCAGTAGCGGGAATCTACGAGCAGTACTTC. This sequence encodes CASSPVAGIYEQYF.

This clonotype was seen more than once but under ten times. J is TRBJ2-5 and V is TRBV4-1; 8 bases are a match to TRBD2. Germline CDR1 reads MGHRA; CDR2 reads YSYEKL. V shed 0 bases and J 4 bases; nucleotides not matched to a gene: 10. The CDR3 consists of 17 residues. CDR3 DNA sequence: TGCGCCAGCAGCCAAGATTACCGGGGGGGCGGTCGAGAGACCCAGTACTTC. It yields the protein CASSQDYRGGGRETQYF.

CDR3 in amino acids: CASSLGQPNTGELFF. The CDR3 coding sequence is TGCGCCAGCAGCTTGGGACAGCCGAACACCGGGGAGCTGTTTTTT. V is TRBV5-1 and J is TRBJ2-2; maybe TRBD1 (5 bases). CDR1 SGHRS and CDR2 YFSETQ come from the germline V gene. Trimming took 0 bases from V and 0 from J, leaving 6 bases between them. The CDR3 spans 15 residues.

This clonotype was counted between two and nine times. V usage is TRBV7-9 and J usage is TRBJ2-2; the D is unclear. The V end lost 5 bases, the J end lost 4 bases, and 11 bases lay between the germline ends. In germline, CDR1 is SEHNR, CDR2 FQNEAQ (reference sequence). This CDR3 spans 14 amino acids. The CDR3 loop reads CASSAMAATGELFF. The DNA of the CDR3 is TGTGCCAGCAGCGCCATGGCTGCCACCGGGGAGCTGTTTTTT.

The J gene is TRBJ2-1, the V gene TRBV9; 15 bases line up with TRBD2. V was pared by 4 bases and J by 6 bases, with 8 bases of the junction left unmatched. From germline, CDR1 is SGDLS and CDR2 YYNGEE. The CDR3 has 17 amino acids. CDR3: CASSPGLAGGPPNEQFF. CDR3 nucleotide sequence: TGTGCCAGCAGCCCAGGACTAGCGGGAGGGCCTCCCAATGAGCAGTTCTTC.

The chain employs TRBV24-1 and TRBJ2-1, with D unclear. V was pared by 6 bases and J by 0 bases, with 14 bases between. CDR1 and CDR2 (germline): KGHDR, SFDVKD. This CDR3 spans 16 amino acids. For the CDR3, the DNA is TGTGCCACCAGTCACGGTCGACGGAGCTCCTACAATGAGCAGTTCTTC. Protein: CATSHGRRSSYNEQFF.

In its sample, this clonotype was seen many times. This chain links TRBV5-6 with TRBJ1-1; D not certain. The CDR3 sequence is 13 residues long. The V and J ends lost 4 bases and 1 base respectively, with 8 bases between them. Per germline, CDR1 SGHDT and CDR2 YYEEEE. This CDR3 is CASSLATNTEAFF. CDR3 bases: TGTGCCAGCAGCCTGGCAACGAACACTGAAGCTTTCTTT.